The 24 T cell receptor beta chains below come from one sample, sequenced in a study of PD-L1 blockade in urothelial cancer. As to time point: pretreatment peripheral blood. The repertoire was sequenced with immunoSEQ multiplex PCR; TCRdb's copy has only in-frame clones and lacks some. Among 30,000 to 40,000 clones listed, 70% to 90% were seen once. Sequences were derived from PBMCs, sampled around atezolizumab (anti-PD-L1) treatment. These TCRs come from a man at least 80 years old with urothelial cancer.

The CDR3 loop reads CASSPTTGIHGYTF. As DNA, the CDR3 is TGTGCCAGCAGCCCCACAACAGGAATTCATGGCTACACCTTC. The chain employs TRBV7-8 and TRBJ1-2; D is possibly TRBD1 (5 bases). Germline assignment: CDR1 SGHVS and CDR2 FQNEAQ. This CDR3 is built from 14 residues. The germline V and J ends were trimmed by 5 bases and 6 bases, with 16 bases remaining between them.

The chain has TRBV12-5 and TRBJ2-1, with 8 bases that match TRBD2. V lost 7 bases and J lost 8; bases outside the gene matches: 10. CDR1 LGHNT and CDR2 FRNRAP come from the germline V gene. The CDR3 totals 14 residues. This CDR3 reads CASALAGSRDEQFF. The CDR3 DNA reads TGTGCTAGTGCCCTAGCGGGTTCCAGGGATGAGCAGTTCTTC.

The rearrangement joins TRBV10-1 to TRBJ1-1; possibly TRBD1 for D (5 bases). The ends were cut back, 6 bases at V and 1 base at J, with 12 bases in the middle. The CDR3 runs 14 residues. Germline V CDR1 and CDR2: WNHNN, SYGVQD (reference sequence). In DNA form, the CDR3 reads TGCGCCAGCAGAGCCCAGGGCTCGAACACTGAAGCTTTCTTT. As protein: CASRAQGSNTEAFF.

The chain employs TRBV7-9 and TRBJ2-3; D possibly corresponds to TRBD1 (5 bases). The V and J ends lost 4 bases and 4 bases respectively, with 9 bases between them. Germline-derived CDR1 and CDR2 are SEHNR and FQNEAQ (reference sequence). The length of the CDR3 is 13 residues. The CDR3 DNA follows: TGTGCCAGCAGCTCTAGGGGCCCAGATACGCAGTATTTT. This gives the protein CASSSRGPDTQYF.

The chain couples TRBV15 to TRBJ2-7, with 9 bases that match TRBD1. The V gene's germline CDR1 is LNHNV and CDR2 YYDKDF (reference sequence). This CDR3 contains 14 residues. J lost 4 bases, V lost 1 base, and 2 bases had no gene match. CDR3: CATSRGGTGYEQYF. CDR3 bases: TGTGCCACCAGCAGAGGTGGGACAGGGTACGAGCAGTACTTC.

The rearrangement uses TRBV14 and TRBJ2-2; 13 bases agree with TRBD2. V trimming: 1 base; J trimming: 6 bases; junction bases outside the gene matches: 2. The germline V gene has CDR1 SGHDN and CDR2 FVKESK. The CDR3 spans 16 residues. CDR3 nucleotide sequence: TGTGCCAGCAGCCAAGGGACTAGCGGGAGCTCCGGGGAGCTGTTTTTT. Translating it yields CASSQGTSGSSGELFF.

The chain is built from TRBV30 and TRBJ2-7, with a weak D call TRBD2 (5 bases). Between the trimmed V and J ends, which lost 4 bases and 6 bases, there was a span of 16 bases. The V gene's germline CDR1 is GTSNPN and CDR2 SVGIG (reference sequence). The CDR3 sequence is 13 residues long. The CDR3 DNA reads as TGTGCCTGGACCAGACGCGGGCCCGGCGAGCAGTACTTC. Its translation: CAWTRRGPGEQYF. Based on the CDR3 plus reference TRBV30 and TRBJ2-7, the full variable domain is SQTIHQWPATLVQPVGSPLSLECTVEGTSNPNLYWYRQAAGRGLQLLFYSVGIGQISSEVPQNLSASRPQDRQFILSSKKLLLSDSGFYLCAWTRRGPGEQYFGPGTRLTVT.

This chain connects TRBV27 to TRBJ1-2; 7 positions agree with TRBD1. V was clipped by 5 bases and J by 6 bases; unmatched bases: 12. This CDR3 spans 15 amino acids. CDR1 is MNHEY, CDR2 SMNVEV, per germline (reference sequence). CDR3 DNA sequence: TGTGCCAGCAGTCGCGACAGGGCAGTCGGGCATGGCTACACCTTC. It yields the protein CASSRDRAVGHGYTF.

The V gene is TRBV25-1, the J gene TRBJ2-3; D is undetermined. V shed 3 bases and J shed 4 bases, with 14 bases lying between them. CDR1 MGHDK and CDR2 SYGVNS come from the germline V gene. The CDR3 runs 15 residues. The CDR3 bases are TGTGCCAGCAGTGACCCAGGCGTGGCTCCAGATACGCAGTATTTT. It is translated as CASSDPGVAPDTQYF.

This clone was detected only a few times. CDR3 nucleotide sequence: TGTGCCAGCAGCAATGGACAGGACGAGCAGTACTTC. Translating it yields CASSNGQDEQYF. The chain links TRBV21-1 to TRBJ2-7; the tabulated D call, TRBD1, remains unverified against the DNA. TRBV21-1 is shown as a pseudogene. There are 12 residues in the CDR3.

The chain recombines TRBV10-3 with TRBJ2-7; 7 nucleotides agree with TRBD1. With V trimmed by 1 base and J by 2 bases, 2 bases remained unmatched. Germline V lookup: CDR1 ENHRY, CDR2 SYGVKD. The CDR3 loop spans 14 amino acids. In DNA form, the CDR3 reads TGTGCCATCAGTGAGTTAGGGGGCACCTACGAGCAGTACTTC. This gives the protein CAISELGGTYEQYF.

This clone was observed a few times. V gene TRBV18 combines with J gene TRBJ2-1; a possible D gene is TRBD1 (5 bases). The CDR3 sequence is 14 residues long. Germline lookup yields CDR1 KGHSH and CDR2 LQKENI. Deletions cut 2 bases from V and 5 bases from J, with 10 bases between. CDR3 region: CASSPLTVNNEQFF. The DNA of the CDR3 is TGTGCCAGCTCACCATTGACAGTTAACAATGAGCAGTTCTTC.

V gene TRBV7-8 combines with J gene TRBJ1-2; 11 bases agree with TRBD1. Looked up from germline, CDR1 is SGHVS and CDR2 is FQNEAQ. The CDR3 is made up of 15 amino acids. The V gene end was trimmed by 3 bases and the J gene end by 7 bases; junction bases not matched to a gene: 7. The CDR3 spells CASSFRTGGVGGYTF. CDR3 nucleotide sequence: TGTGCCAGCAGCTTCCGGACAGGGGGCGTTGGTGGCTACACCTTC.

This chain uses TRBV15 with TRBJ1-5, with 7 nucleotides matching TRBD1. The trim removed 0 bases at V and 0 bases at J, leaving 5 bases unmatched. CDR3 length equals 17 residues. CDR1 LNHNV and CDR2 YYDKDF come from the germline V gene (reference sequence). The CDR3 DNA follows: TGTGCCACCAGCAGAGATGGGGGACAGTATAGCAATCAGCCCCAGCATTTT. Translated, it gives CATSRDGGQYSNQPQHF.

The V and J genes are TRBV5-1 and TRBJ2-5, with 7 bases identical to TRBD1. Germline loops: CDR1 SGHRS, CDR2 YFSETQ. This CDR3 is 15 amino acids long. V shed 1 base and J 1 base; nucleotides not matched to a gene: 4. CDR3 coding DNA: TGCGCCAGCAGCTTGTTAAACAGGGGCCAAGAGACCCAGTACTTC. This sequence encodes CASSLLNRGQETQYF.

The chain couples TRBV27 to TRBJ2-1; D is possibly TRBD2 (6 bases). The germline CDR1 and CDR2 sequences are MNHEY and SMNVEV (reference sequence). This CDR3 region has 14 residues. V lost 5 bases and J lost 6, with 14 bases in between. The DNA of the CDR3 is TGTGCCAGCAGTGGGGGGTGGGGATTCAATGAGCAGTTCTTC. It is translated as CASSGGWGFNEQFF.

The chain recombines TRBV27 with TRBJ1-2; no clear D gene. This CDR3 has 15 residues. Trimming pared 1 base from V and 2 bases from J, leaving 11 bases between. Germline lookup yields CDR1 MNHEY and CDR2 SMNVEV (reference sequence). The CDR3, as DNA: TGTGCCAGCAGTTTATTTCCTAACTTAAACTATGGCTACACCTTC. Translation: CASSLFPNLNYGYTF.

The chain links TRBV5-6 to TRBJ2-7, with 7 bases lining up with TRBD2. The junction had 5 bases not matched to a gene; V was cut back by 2 bases and J by 6 bases. Germline V gene data show CDR1 as SGHDT and CDR2 as YYEEEE. CDR3 size: 13 residues. The CDR3 DNA reads as TGTGCCAGCAGCTTTGCAGCGGGGCGCGAGCAGTACTTC. As protein: CASSFAAGREQYF. The variable domain in full, completed from reference TRBV5-6 and TRBJ2-7, reads DAGVTQSPTHLIKTRGQQVTLRCSPKSGHDTVSWYQQALGQGPQFIFQYYEEEERQRGNFPDRFSGHQFPNYSSELNVNALLLGDSALYLCASSFAAGREQYFGPGTRLTVT.

The chain uses TRBV21-1 and TRBJ1-5; TRBD1 reflects the table's D call only, with no check against the DNA. TRBV21-1 is shown as a pseudogene. The CDR3 totals 15 residues. CDR3 sequence: CASSEGVLSNQPQHF. The CDR3 DNA follows: TGTGCCAGCAGCGAGGGGGTCCTTAGCAATCAGCCCCAGCATTTT.

This chain links TRBV9 with TRBJ2-1; TRBD2 matches 10 bases. Trimming removed 0 bases from V and 8 bases from J; junction bases left unmatched: 23. Germline V CDR1 and CDR2: SGDLS, YYNGEE. The CDR3 is 21 residues long. CDR3 protein: CASSVDRDRMGLAGVGHEQFF. The CDR3 nucleotides read TGTGCCAGCAGCGTAGACAGGGACAGGATGGGCCTAGCGGGAGTGGGGCATGAGCAGTTCTTC.

The CDR3 bases are TGTGCCAGCAGCGCATTTACTACTCGGACAGGGGGCAATCAGCCCCAGCATTTT. This translates into CASSAFTTRTGGNQPQHF. This sequence joins TRBV7-8 and TRBJ1-5; 9 bases agree with TRBD1. The CDR3 length is 18 residues. The germline V gene has CDR1 SGHVS and CDR2 FQNEAQ. J was trimmed by 2 bases and V by 5 bases; bases with no gene match: 13.

This chain uses TRBV6-5 with TRBJ2-1; D is unresolved. Germline CDR1 MNHEY, CDR2 SVGAGI. Trimming cost V 0 bases and J 5 bases, with 5 bases left between them. CDR3 size: 13 residues. CDR3 nucleotide sequence: TGTGCCAGCAGTTACTCGTTCAACAATGAGCAGTTCTTC. This encodes CASSYSFNNEQFF.

This clone was observed a handful of times. This chain connects TRBV28 to TRBJ1-5, with D perhaps matching TRBD1 (6 bases). The CDR3 has 15 amino acids. Looked up from germline, CDR1 is MDHEN and CDR2 is SYDVKM. V gave up 4 bases and J gave up 3 bases, with 13 bases separating them. CDR3 in amino acids: CASSSTGQINQPQHF. CDR3 DNA: TGTGCCAGCAGTTCAACCGGACAGATCAATCAGCCCCAGCATTTT.

The V call is TRBV12-5, the J call TRBJ1-1; TRBD1 aligns across 9 bases. Germline CDR1 LGHNT, CDR2 FRNRAP. The CDR3 has 14 amino acids. V was pared by 6 bases and J by 3 bases, with 5 bases of the junction left unmatched. CDR3 sequence reads: CASGATGGYTEAFF. CDR3 nucleotide sequence: TGTGCTAGTGGGGCCACAGGGGGCTACACTGAAGCTTTCTTT.